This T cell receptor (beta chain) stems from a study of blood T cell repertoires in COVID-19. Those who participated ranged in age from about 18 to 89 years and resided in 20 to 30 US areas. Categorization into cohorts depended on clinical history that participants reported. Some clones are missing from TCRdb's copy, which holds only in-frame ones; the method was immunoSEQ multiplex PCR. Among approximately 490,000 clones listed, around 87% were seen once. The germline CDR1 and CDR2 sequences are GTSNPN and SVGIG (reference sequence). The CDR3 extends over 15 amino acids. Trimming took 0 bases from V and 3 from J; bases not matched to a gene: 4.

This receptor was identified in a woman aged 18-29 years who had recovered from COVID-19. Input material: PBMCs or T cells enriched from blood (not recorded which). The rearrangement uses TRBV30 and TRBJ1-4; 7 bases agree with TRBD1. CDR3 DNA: TGTGCCTGGAGTGTCTGGGACAGTCCTAATGAAAAACTGTTTTTT. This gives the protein CAWSVWDSPNEKLFF. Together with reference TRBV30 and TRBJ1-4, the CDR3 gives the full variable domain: SQTIHQWPATLVQPVGSPLSLECTVEGTSNPNLYWYRQAAGRGLQLLFYSVGIGQISSEVPQNLSASRPQDRQFILSSKKLLLSDSGFYLCAWSVWDSPNEKLFFGSGTQLSVL.